These T cell receptor beta chains were read from a single sample in a study of neurological immune-mediated disorders. TCRdb reprocessed the 5' RACE reads with MiXCR, giving one entry per CDR3 protein. The sample has fewer than 85,000 distinct CDR3 sequences; 3.5% to 5% are singletons. Source material: PBMCs. Receptors originate from a man under 40 with multiple sclerosis. CDR3s include the opening cysteine and the closing phenylalanine or tryptophan. The D gene is left open where the match is weak. Size is stated for part of the rows, as once, few or many counts, or as a class when the clone is expanded.

cdr3_length: 14
d_call: NA
j_call: TRBJ2-5
clone_size: many
v_call: TRBV7-9
cdr3_nt: TGTGCCAGCAGCACCGACAGGTTGCGGGCGACCCAGTACTTC
cdr3_aa: CASSTDRLRATQYF

cdr3_length: 15
d_call: TRBD2
j_call: TRBJ2-1
clone_size: many
v_call: TRBV5-1
cdr3_nt: TGCGCCAGCAGCGGGACTAGCGGGGGGTACAATGAGCAGTTCTTC
cdr3_aa: CASSGTSGGYNEQFF

cdr3_length: 12
d_call: NA
j_call: TRBJ1-1
clone_size: many
v_call: TRBV9
cdr3_nt: TGTGCCAGCAGCAGTTCTAACACTGAAGCTTTCTTT
cdr3_aa: CASSSSNTEAFF

cdr3_length: 13
d_call: TRBD1
j_call: TRBJ2-3
clone_size: many
v_call: TRBV12-3/TRBV12-4
cdr3_nt: TGTGCCAGCAGTTGGCAGGGGGCAGATACGCAGTATTTT
cdr3_aa: CASSWQGADTQYF

cdr3_length: 16
d_call: TRBD1
j_call: TRBJ1-6
clone_size: many
v_call: TRBV12-3/TRBV12-4
cdr3_nt: TGTGCCAGCAGTCCGGGACAGGGGATCTATAATTCACCCCTCAACTTT
cdr3_aa: CASSPGQGIYNSPLNF

cdr3_length: 13
d_call: NA
j_call: TRBJ2-1
clone_size: many
v_call: TRBV5-1
cdr3_nt: TGCGCCAGCAGCTTGGGAGTTTACAATGAGCAGTTCTTC
cdr3_aa: CASSLGVYNEQFF

cdr3_length: 15
d_call: NA
j_call: TRBJ2-4
clone_size: many
v_call: TRBV4-1
cdr3_nt: TGCGCCAGCAGCCAGACCCTGATAGCCAAAAACATTCAGTACTTC
cdr3_aa: CASSQTLIAKNIQYF

cdr3_length: 16
d_call: NA
j_call: TRBJ2-7
clone_size: many
v_call: TRBV5-1
cdr3_nt: TGCGCCAGCAGCTTGGCCCCGACAGGGGACTACTACGAGCAGTACTTC
cdr3_aa: CASSLAPTGDYYEQYF

cdr3_length: 15
d_call: NA
j_call: TRBJ2-5
clone_size: few
v_call: TRBV5-1
cdr3_nt: TGCGCCAGCAGCTTGGACCAGGGTCGCCAAGAGACCCAGTACTTC
cdr3_aa: CASSLDQGRQETQYF

cdr3_length: 15
d_call: TRBD1
j_call: TRBJ1-2
clone_size: many
v_call: TRBV12-3/TRBV12-4
cdr3_nt: TGTGCCAGCAGTTTAAAGGCAGGGGGAGACCATGGCTACACCTTC
cdr3_aa: CASSLKAGGDHGYTF

cdr3_length: 12
d_call: NA
j_call: TRBJ1-5
clone_size: many
v_call: TRBV5-6
cdr3_nt: TGTGCCAGCAGCTTGGTGGATCAGCCCCAGCATTTT
cdr3_aa: CASSLVDQPQHF

cdr3_length: 13
d_call: TRBD2
j_call: TRBJ2-1
clone_size: many
v_call: TRBV27
cdr3_nt: TGTGCCAGCAGGCTAGCGGGGACCAATGAGCAGTTCTTC
cdr3_aa: CASRLAGTNEQFF

cdr3_length: 14
d_call: NA
j_call: TRBJ2-3
clone_size: many
v_call: TRBV7-2
cdr3_nt: TGTGCCAGCAGACTGGGCCATAGCACAGATACGCAGTATTTT
cdr3_aa: CASRLGHSTDTQYF

cdr3_length: 13
d_call: NA
j_call: TRBJ2-1
clone_size: many
v_call: TRBV19
cdr3_nt: TGTGCCAGTAGTATCTCGGGGGCGGGTGAGCAGTTCTTC
cdr3_aa: CASSISGAGEQFF

cdr3_length: 17
d_call: NA
j_call: TRBJ1-2
clone_size: many
v_call: TRBV6-2/TRBV6-3
cdr3_nt: TGTGCCAGCAGGATGTACGGACAGAGTTTTCCTAACTATGGCTACACCTTC
cdr3_aa: CASRMYGQSFPNYGYTF

cdr3_length: 14
d_call: NA
j_call: TRBJ2-2
clone_size: few
v_call: TRBV11-2
cdr3_nt: TGTGCCAGCAGCTTGAGGTTTAACACCGGGGAGCTGTTTTTT
cdr3_aa: CASSLRFNTGELFF

cdr3_length: 14
d_call: NA
j_call: TRBJ1-2
clone_size: many
v_call: TRBV7-2
cdr3_nt: TGTGCCAGCAACTGGCAGGGGTCTGGATATGGCTACACCTTC
cdr3_aa: CASNWQGSGYGYTF

cdr3_length: 15
d_call: TRBD1
j_call: TRBJ1-6
clone_size: NA
v_call: TRBV7-2
cdr3_nt: TGTGCCAGCAGCCCTCGACAGGGAAACGCTTCACCCCTCAACTTT
cdr3_aa: CASSPRQGNASPLNF

cdr3_length: 13
d_call: TRBD1
j_call: TRBJ1-2
clone_size: many
v_call: TRBV29-1
cdr3_nt: TGCAGCGTTGGCGCAGGGGGCGCGGATGGCTACACCTTC
cdr3_aa: CSVGAGGADGYTF

cdr3_length: 14
d_call: NA
j_call: TRBJ1-1
clone_size: many
v_call: TRBV29-1
cdr3_nt: TGCAGCGTCTTGGGGGGTTGGCCCAACACTGAAGCTTTCTTT
cdr3_aa: CSVLGGWPNTEAFF

cdr3_length: 14
d_call: NA
j_call: TRBJ1-1
clone_size: NA
v_call: TRBV4-1
cdr3_nt: TGCGCCAGCAGCCAAGCAACGGCGAACACTGAAGCTTTCTTT
cdr3_aa: CASSQATANTEAFF

cdr3_length: 15
d_call: NA
j_call: TRBJ2-7
clone_size: many
v_call: TRBV6-5
cdr3_nt: TGTGCCAGCAGAGAGTATAAACAGGGACCCTACGAGCAGTACTTC
cdr3_aa: CASREYKQGPYEQYF

cdr3_length: 13
d_call: NA
j_call: TRBJ1-1
clone_size: many
v_call: TRBV5-8
cdr3_nt: TGTGCCAGCAGCTTACGGAGGAACACTGAAGCTTTCTTT
cdr3_aa: CASSLRRNTEAFF

cdr3_length: 16
d_call: NA
j_call: TRBJ1-1
clone_size: many
v_call: TRBV4-1
cdr3_nt: TGCGCCAGCAGCCTGGTAGGGTTAGTGGTGAACACTGAAGCTTTCTTT
cdr3_aa: CASSLVGLVVNTEAFF

cdr3_length: 14
d_call: NA
j_call: TRBJ1-2
clone_size: many
v_call: TRBV12-3/TRBV12-4
cdr3_nt: TGTGCCAGCAGTTTACAGGGGAGGAACTATGGCTACACCTTC
cdr3_aa: CASSLQGRNYGYTF